This is a list of T cell receptor beta chains from one sample in a study of shared clonotypes between healthy human individuals. Profiled with immunoSEQ multiplex PCR; TCRdb holds only in-frame clones, not every one. The data hold roughly 770,000 clones, with just over 95% observed a single time. The sample was naive CD8+ T cells sorted from blood. These receptors were collected from a man aged 25-40 years in good health. Both conserved end residues are part of each CDR3. Fields, in order: J gene, V gene, D gene, clone size, CDR3 protein, CDR3 DNA. A D gene is named only where the DNA matches it firmly. Size values are once, few and many counts, or a class for expanded clones, and some rows have none.

TRBJ1-2 TRBV7-9 . . CASSWGDLYGYTF TGTGCCAGCAGCTGGGGGGACCTCTATGGCTACACCTTC
TRBJ2-2 TRBV4-2 TRBD2 . CASSRVERGEDTGELFF TGTGCCAGCAGCCGAGTCGAGCGGGGGGAAGACACCGGGGAGCTGTTTTTT
TRBJ1-1 TRBV7-8 TRBD1 . CASSSGGGFEAFF TGTGCCAGCAGCTCAGGGGGAGGGTTTGAAGCTTTCTTT
TRBJ2-2 TRBV5-1 . once CASSLEQGYTGELFF TGCGCCAGCAGCCTGGAGCAGGGGTACACCGGGGAGCTGTTTTTT
TRBJ1-5 TRBV6-5 TRBD1 . CASSPDRAWRQPQHF TGTGCCAGCAGTCCCGACAGGGCCTGGCGCCAGCCCCAGCATTTT
TRBJ2-1 TRBV7-9 TRBD2 . CASRPGTSGRGEQFF TGTGCCAGCAGGCCCGGGACTAGCGGGAGAGGCGAGCAGTTCTTC
TRBJ2-2 TRBV7-8 . . CASSLGTLSTGELFF TGTGCCAGCAGCTTGGGGACCCTATCCACCGGGGAGCTGTTTTTT
TRBJ2-7 TRBV2 . . CASSEAPYGEQYF TGTGCCAGCAGTGAAGCACCCTACGGCGAGCAGTACTTC
TRBJ2-7 TRBV5-1 . . CASSFYIGYEQYF TGCGCCAGCAGCTTTTATATTGGCTACGAGCAGTACTTC
TRBJ1-2 TRBV7-9 . once CASRTPGLSTGYTF TGTGCCAGCAGAACACCGGGACTGAGTACTGGCTACACCTTC
TRBJ2-1 TRBV18 . . CASSPLANNEQFF TGTGCCAGCTCACCCCTAGCGAACAATGAGCAGTTCTTC
TRBJ2-3 TRBV2 . . CASRKMGEAQYF TGTGCCAGCAGGAAAATGGGGGAAGCGCAGTATTTT
TRBJ2-7 TRBV18 . . CASSPNRVGREQYF TGTGCCAGCTCACCGAACAGGGTAGGCCGCGAGCAGTACTTC
TRBJ2-7 TRBV13 . . CASSFNYEQYF TGTGCCAGCAGCTTCAATTACGAGCAGTACTTC
TRBJ2-1 TRBV6-5 . . CASSYGAASYNEQFF TGTGCCAGCAGTTACGGGGCGGCCTCCTACAATGAGCAGTTCTTC
TRBJ2-7 TRBV11-2 TRBD1 . CASSYGTGAYEQYF TGTGCCAGCAGCTACGGGACAGGGGCCTACGAGCAGTACTTC
TRBJ2-7 TRBV10-1 TRBD1 . CADRQGYEQYF TGCGCCGACAGACAGGGCTACGAGCAGTACTTC
TRBJ2-1 TRBV6-5 . . CASAPNSYNEQFF TGTGCCAGCGCCCCAAACTCCTACAATGAGCAGTTCTTC
TRBJ2-2 TRBV7-9 . . CASSLSNTGELFF TGTGCCAGCAGCTTATCCAACACCGGGGAGCTGTTTTTT
TRBJ1-3 TRBV28 TRBD1 . CASSRQGTGNTIYF TGTGCCAGCAGCAGACAGGGTACAGGAAACACCATATATTTT
TRBJ2-7 TRBV11-2 . . CASTLEGTSSYEQYF TGTGCCAGCACCCTAGAAGGGACGAGCTCCTACGAGCAGTACTTC
TRBJ1-2 TRBV7-9 TRBD1 . CASSFPGTGNGYTF TGTGCCAGCAGCTTTCCCGGGACAGGGAACGGCTACACCTTC
TRBJ2-7 TRBV5-6 . . CASSQAVRVSYEQYF TGTGCCAGCAGCCAAGCGGTCAGGGTATCCTACGAGCAGTACTTC
TRBJ1-1 TRBV10-3 TRBD1 . CAISQGQGAGSFEAFF TGTGCCATCAGTCAAGGGCAGGGGGCGGGCTCATTTGAAGCTTTCTTT
TRBJ2-7 TRBV4-1 TRBD1 . CASSQLDRGTYEQYF TGCGCCAGCAGCCAACTGGACAGGGGTACCTACGAGCAGTACTTC
TRBJ2-1 TRBV5-1 TRBD2 . CASSISGVSYNEQFF TGCGCCAGCAGCATTAGCGGGGTCTCCTACAATGAGCAGTTCTTC
TRBJ2-5 TRBV2 . once CASSRKGRETQYF TGTGCCAGCAGTCGGAAGGGCCGAGAGACCCAGTACTTC
TRBJ2-7 TRBV11-2 . . CASSFWAGGADEQYF TGTGCCAGCAGCTTCTGGGCAGGGGGGGCGGACGAGCAGTACTTC
TRBJ2-2 TRBV11-2 . once CASSLTSNHPSGTGELFF TGTGCCAGCAGCTTAACTAGCAACCACCCCTCGGGGACCGGGGAGCTGTTTTTT
TRBJ2-7 TRBV7-9 TRBD1 . CASRDGGTGAYEQYF TGTGCCAGCAGAGACGGCGGGACAGGGGCCTACGAGCAGTACTTC
TRBJ2-2 TRBV29-1 . . CSVLGANTGELFF TGCAGCGTTTTGGGGGCGAACACCGGGGAGCTGTTTTTT
TRBJ2-7 TRBV7-6 . . CASSLGVVDEQYF TGTGCCAGCAGCTTAGGAGTGGTTGACGAGCAGTACTTC
TRBJ2-7 TRBV29-1 . . CSVLTDTSYEQYF TGCAGCGTACTGACAGATACTTCCTACGAGCAGTACTTC
TRBJ1-5 TRBV13 . . CASSSGLAPDQPQHF TGTGCCAGCAGCTCAGGGTTGGCCCCCGATCAGCCCCAGCATTTT
TRBJ2-3 TRBV5-1 TRBD1 . CASSKDRADTQYF TGCGCCAGCAGCAAGGACAGGGCAGATACGCAGTATTTT
TRBJ2-2 TRBV18 TRBD2 once CASSPPILAGRAGELFF TGTGCCAGCTCACCACCGATACTAGCGGGACGGGCCGGGGAGCTGTTTTTT
TRBJ2-1 TRBV7-9 TRBD1 . CASSIQGLGNEQFF TGTGCCAGCAGTATACAGGGGCTTGGTAATGAGCAGTTCTTC
TRBJ2-7 TRBV27 TRBD1 . CASSPQTGEGAVYEQYF TGTGCCAGCAGTCCCCAGACAGGGGAAGGTGCCGTCTACGAGCAGTACTTC
TRBJ2-1 TRBV15 . . CATSQRDYNEQFF TGTGCCACCAGCCAACGAGATTACAATGAGCAGTTCTTC
TRBJ2-2 TRBV9 TRBD2 . CASSSGGLAYNTGELFF TGTGCCAGCAGCTCCGGCGGACTAGCGTATAACACCGGGGAGCTGTTTTTT
TRBJ1-1 TRBV9 . . CASKKVTEAFF TGTGCCAGCAAGAAAGTGACTGAAGCTTTCTTT
TRBJ2-2 TRBV7-8 . . CASSLRWQGTGELFF TGTGCCAGCAGCTTACGGTGGCAGGGGACCGGGGAGCTGTTTTTT
TRBJ2-3 TRBV9 . . CASSVVGEGTDTQYF TGTGCCAGCAGCGTAGTTGGTGAGGGCACAGATACGCAGTATTTT
TRBJ2-1 TRBV29-1 TRBD2 . CSVEGLATPSSYNEQFF TGCAGCGTTGAGGGACTAGCAACCCCCAGCTCCTACAATGAGCAGTTCTTC
TRBJ1-5 TRBV27 . . CASSLSFGTNQHF TGTGCCAGCAGTTTATCCTTCGGGACTAACCAGCATTTT
TRBJ2-7 TRBV9 . . CASSVDEYEQYF TGTGCCAGCAGCGTGGACGAGTACGAGCAGTACTTC
TRBJ2-3 TRBV30 . . CACWGDTQYF TGTGCCTGCTGGGGAGATACGCAGTATTTT
TRBJ1-4 TRBV28 . . CASSLTPGRPEKLFF TGTGCCAGCAGTTTAACCCCAGGCCGCCCTGAAAAACTGTTTTTT
TRBJ2-7 TRBV7-9 TRBD2 . CASSTTGLADNEQYF TGTGCCAGCAGCACAACAGGACTAGCGGATAACGAGCAGTACTTC
TRBJ2-7 TRBV4-1 . . CASSQEQGRAYEQYF TGCGCCAGCAGCCAAGAGCAGGGTCGGGCCTACGAGCAGTACTTC
TRBJ2-3 TRBV6-6 TRBD1 . CASSPDRVASTDTQYF TGTGCCAGCAGTCCGGACAGGGTAGCTAGCACAGATACGCAGTATTTT
TRBJ2-7 TRBV27 . once CASSLSRQTYEQYF TGTGCCAGCAGTTTATCGAGGCAGACCTACGAGCAGTACTTC
TRBJ1-1 TRBV13 . few CASSLGESGTEAFF TGTGCCAGCAGCTTAGGGGAGAGTGGCACTGAAGCTTTCTTT
TRBJ2-3 TRBV7-6 . . CASSPHSFSDTQYF TGTGCCAGCAGCCCCCACTCGTTCTCAGATACGCAGTATTTT
TRBJ2-7 TRBV6-5 . . CASSYSIPGGGEQYF TGTGCCAGCAGTTACTCGATCCCAGGAGGGGGCGAGCAGTACTTC
TRBJ2-1 TRBV7-9 . . CASSLLNLGHGQFF TGTGCCAGCAGCTTACTAAACCTGGGGCATGGGCAGTTCTTC
TRBJ1-5 TRBV9 . . CASSTRGGFNQPQHF TGTGCCAGCAGCACAAGGGGGGGGTTTAATCAGCCCCAGCATTTT
TRBJ2-1 TRBV28 . . CASSQPGQTSSYNEQFF TGTGCCAGCAGTCAACCAGGACAGACCAGTTCCTACAATGAGCAGTTCTTC
TRBJ2-1 TRBV7-6 TRBD1 . CASSSDRGQVSSYNEQFF TGTGCCAGCAGCTCCGATCGTGGACAGGTGAGCTCCTACAATGAGCAGTTCTTC